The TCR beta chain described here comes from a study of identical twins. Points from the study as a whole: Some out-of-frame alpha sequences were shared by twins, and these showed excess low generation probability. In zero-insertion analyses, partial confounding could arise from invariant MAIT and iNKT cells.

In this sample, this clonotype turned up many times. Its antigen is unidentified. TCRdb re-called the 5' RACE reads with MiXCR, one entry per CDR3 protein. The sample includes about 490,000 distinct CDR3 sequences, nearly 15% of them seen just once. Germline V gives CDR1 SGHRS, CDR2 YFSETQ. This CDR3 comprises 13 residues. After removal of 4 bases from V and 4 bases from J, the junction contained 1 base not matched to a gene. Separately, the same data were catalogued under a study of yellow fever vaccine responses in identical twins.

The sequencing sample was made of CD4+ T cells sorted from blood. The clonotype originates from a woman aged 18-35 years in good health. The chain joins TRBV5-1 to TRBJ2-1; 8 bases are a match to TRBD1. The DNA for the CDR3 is TGCGCCAGCAGCGGGACAGGTTACAATGAGCAGTTCTTC. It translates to CASSGTGYNEQFF. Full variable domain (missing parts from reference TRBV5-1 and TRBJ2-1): KAGVTQTPRYLIKTRGQQVTLSCSPISGHRSVSWYQQTPGQGLQFLFEYFSETQRNKGNFPGRFSGRQFSNSRSEMNVSTLELGDSALYLCASSGTGYNEQFFGPGTRLTVL.